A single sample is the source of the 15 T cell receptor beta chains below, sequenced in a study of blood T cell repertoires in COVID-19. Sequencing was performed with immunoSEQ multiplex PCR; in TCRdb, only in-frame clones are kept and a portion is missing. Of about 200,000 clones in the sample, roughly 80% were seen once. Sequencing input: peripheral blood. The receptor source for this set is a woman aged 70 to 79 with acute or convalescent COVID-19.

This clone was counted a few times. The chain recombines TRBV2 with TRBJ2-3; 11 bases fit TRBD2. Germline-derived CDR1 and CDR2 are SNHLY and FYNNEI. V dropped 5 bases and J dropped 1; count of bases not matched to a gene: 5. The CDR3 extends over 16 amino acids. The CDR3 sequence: CASSRDSGGGTDTQYF. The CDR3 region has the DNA TGTGCCAGCAGTCGAGATAGCGGGGGGGGCACAGATACGCAGTATTTT.

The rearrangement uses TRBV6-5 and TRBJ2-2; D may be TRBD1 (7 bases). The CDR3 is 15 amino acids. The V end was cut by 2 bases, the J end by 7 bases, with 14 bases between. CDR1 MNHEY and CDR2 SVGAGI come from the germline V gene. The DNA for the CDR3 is TGTGCCAGCAGTTACATCGGCAGGGGGGACGGGGAGCTGTTTTTT. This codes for CASSYIGRGDGELFF.

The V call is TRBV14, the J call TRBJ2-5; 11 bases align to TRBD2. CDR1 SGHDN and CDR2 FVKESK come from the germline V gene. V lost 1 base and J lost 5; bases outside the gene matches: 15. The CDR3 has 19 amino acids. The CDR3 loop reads CASSQAARLAGGLRETQYF. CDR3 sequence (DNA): TGTGCCAGCAGCCAAGCAGCCCGATTAGCGGGGGGGCTTAGGGAGACCCAGTACTTC.

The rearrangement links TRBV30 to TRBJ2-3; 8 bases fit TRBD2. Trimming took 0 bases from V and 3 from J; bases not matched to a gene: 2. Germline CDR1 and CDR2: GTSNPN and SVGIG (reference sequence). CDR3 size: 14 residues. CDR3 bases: TGTGCCTGGAGTGTACGCGGGGGGACAGATACGCAGTATTTT. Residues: CAWSVRGGTDTQYF.

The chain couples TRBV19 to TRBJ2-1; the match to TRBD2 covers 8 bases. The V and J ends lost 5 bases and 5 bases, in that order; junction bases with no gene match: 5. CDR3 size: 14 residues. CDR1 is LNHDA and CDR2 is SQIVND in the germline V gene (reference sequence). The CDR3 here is CASSSGGADNEQFF. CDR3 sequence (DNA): TGTGCCAGTAGTTCCGGGGGGGCCGACAATGAGCAGTTCTTC.

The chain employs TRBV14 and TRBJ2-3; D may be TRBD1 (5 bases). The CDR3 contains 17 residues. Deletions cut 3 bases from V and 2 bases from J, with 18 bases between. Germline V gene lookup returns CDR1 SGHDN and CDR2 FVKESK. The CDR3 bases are TGTGCCAGCAGCCAGAGGACCCCTGGGGCTAACACAGATACGCAGTATTTT. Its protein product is CASSQRTPGANTDTQYF.

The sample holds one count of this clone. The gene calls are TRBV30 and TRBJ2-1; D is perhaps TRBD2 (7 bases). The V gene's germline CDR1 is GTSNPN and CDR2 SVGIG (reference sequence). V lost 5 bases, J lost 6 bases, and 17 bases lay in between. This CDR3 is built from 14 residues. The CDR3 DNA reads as TGTGCCTGGGGAAAGAGGGGGGGCATCAATGAGCAGTTCTTC. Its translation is CAWGKRGGINEQFF.

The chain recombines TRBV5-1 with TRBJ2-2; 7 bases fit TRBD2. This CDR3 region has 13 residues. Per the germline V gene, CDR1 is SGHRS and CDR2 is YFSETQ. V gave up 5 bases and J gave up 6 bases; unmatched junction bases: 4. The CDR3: CASSLGGAGELFF. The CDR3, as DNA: TGCGCCAGCAGTCTGGGGGGGGCCGGGGAGCTGTTTTTT.

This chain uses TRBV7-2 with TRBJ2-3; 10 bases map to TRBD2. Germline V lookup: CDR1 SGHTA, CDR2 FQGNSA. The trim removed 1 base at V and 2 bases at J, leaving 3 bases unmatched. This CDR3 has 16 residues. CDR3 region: CASSLVAGGSTDTQYF. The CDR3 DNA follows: TGTGCCAGCAGCTTAGTAGCGGGGGGCTCCACAGATACGCAGTATTTT.

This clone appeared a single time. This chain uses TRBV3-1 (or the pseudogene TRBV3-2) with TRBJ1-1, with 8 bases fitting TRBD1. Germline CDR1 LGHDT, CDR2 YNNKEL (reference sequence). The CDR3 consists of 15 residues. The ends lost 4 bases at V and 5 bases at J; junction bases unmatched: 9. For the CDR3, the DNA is TGTGCCAGCAGCCCAATACAGGGGGTTCGGACTGAAGCTTTCTTT. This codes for CASSPIQGVRTEAFF.

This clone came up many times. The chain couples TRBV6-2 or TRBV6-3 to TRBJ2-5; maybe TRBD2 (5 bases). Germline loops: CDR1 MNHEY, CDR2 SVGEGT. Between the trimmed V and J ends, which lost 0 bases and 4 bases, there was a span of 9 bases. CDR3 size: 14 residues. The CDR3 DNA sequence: TGTGCCAGCAGTTACTCGGAGGTGGTAGAGACCCAGTACTTC. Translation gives CASSYSEVVETQYF.

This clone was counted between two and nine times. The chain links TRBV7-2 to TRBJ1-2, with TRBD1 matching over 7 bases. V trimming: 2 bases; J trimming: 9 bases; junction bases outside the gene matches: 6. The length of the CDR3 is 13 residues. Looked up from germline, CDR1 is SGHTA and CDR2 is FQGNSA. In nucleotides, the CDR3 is TGTGCCAGCAGCTTAAACAGGGGTGGGAGCTACACCTTC. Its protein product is CASSLNRGGSYTF.

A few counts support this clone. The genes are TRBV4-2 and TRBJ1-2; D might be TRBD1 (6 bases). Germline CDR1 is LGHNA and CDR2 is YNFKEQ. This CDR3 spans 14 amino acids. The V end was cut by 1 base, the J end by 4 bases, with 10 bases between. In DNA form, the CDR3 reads TGTGCCAGCAGCCAAGGCACAGGGTCCTATGGCTACACCTTC. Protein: CASSQGTGSYGYTF.

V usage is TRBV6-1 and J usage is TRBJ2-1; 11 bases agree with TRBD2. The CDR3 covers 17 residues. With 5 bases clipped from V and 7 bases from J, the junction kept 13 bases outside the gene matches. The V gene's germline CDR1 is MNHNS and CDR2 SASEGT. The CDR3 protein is CASSKDRSGGAWNEQFF. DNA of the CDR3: TGTGCCAGCAGTAAAGACCGTAGCGGGGGGGCGTGGAATGAGCAGTTCTTC.

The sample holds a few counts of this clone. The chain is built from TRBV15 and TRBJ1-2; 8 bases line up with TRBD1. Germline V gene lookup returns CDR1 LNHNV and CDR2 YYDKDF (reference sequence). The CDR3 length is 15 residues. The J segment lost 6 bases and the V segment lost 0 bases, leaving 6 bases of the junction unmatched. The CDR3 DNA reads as TGTGCCACCAGCAGAGAGGACAGGGCTCAGGATGGCTACACCTTC. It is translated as CATSREDRAQDGYTF.